The clone carrying this T cell receptor beta chain appeared a single time. What it binds is unknown. Generated by immunoSEQ multiplex PCR, the TCRdb table keeps only in-frame clones and is missing some. The sample has tens of thousands of clones, 74% seen once; the top ten hold around 1%. The data were obtained in a study of regulatory dendritic cells for organ transplantation. General observations from the study: The most alloreactive TCR clonotypes were found in resting memory CD8+ cells. Alloreactive memory CD8+ T cell pools varied considerably between individuals.

V lost 6 bases to trimming and J lost 5 bases, with 11 bases between them. Germline V lookup: CDR1 LGHNA, CDR2 YSLEER. The CDR3 spans 14 residues. CD4+ or CD8+ T cells were sorted as naive CD45RA+ or memory CD45RO+. The sequencing input was memory CD4+ T cells from blood. Subset described: CD45RO+ memory T cells. This clonotype was obtained from a human donor in good health. This chain joins TRBV4-3 and TRBJ1-6; a possible D gene is TRBD1 (6 bases). CDR3 nucleotides: TGCGCCAGCAGGGCGGACAGTGATAATTCACCCCTCCACTTT. Its protein is CASRADSDNSPLHF.